The clone carrying this TCR beta chain was detected only once. Sequencing used immunoSEQ multiplex PCR; TCRdb keeps in-frame clones, though not all of them. The sample contains tens of thousands of clones, around 89% of which appear only once. This sample is drawn from a study of blood T cell repertoires in COVID-19. Study details: T cells, B-cell-depleted T cells, or PBMCs provided the cDNA or gDNA that served as material.

The CDR3 loop spans 12 amino acids. V lost 5 bases and J 3 bases, leaving 8 bases between the germline ends. Germline CDR1 and CDR2: SGHTA and FQGNSA. This receptor was identified in a man aged 50 to 59 with active COVID-19. Sequencing used peripheral blood. The genes are TRBV7-2 and TRBJ2-7; no definite D call. The CDR3 DNA follows: TGTGCCAGCAGCCTAAGTAACTACGAGCAGTACTTC. Translating gives CASSLSNYEQYF.